The 7 T cell receptor beta chains below all came from one sample that was sequenced in a study of CD8 T cells in Susac syndrome (dated by TCRdb to the late 2010s). To prepare the library, the immunoSEQ multiplex PCR assay was applied. RNA was extracted using the RNeasy kit, and about 0.45 to 1 microgram was reverse transcribed with random hexamers. TCRdb reprocessed the public reads (quality trimming at Q25 with fastp, clone calling with MiXCR) and kept in-frame beta chains. Each CDR3 protein appears once, grouped with its most common genes and DNA. This sample is represented by 85,000 to 90,000 distinct CDR3 sequences; approximately 92% of them were singletons. The top ten hold roughly 0.32% of the sample. Sequencing was carried out using CD8+ T cells from PBMCs. The receptor set was obtained from a human donor in good health.

The chain is built from TRBV20-1 and TRBJ1-1; 8 bases map to TRBD1. V lost 5 bases, J lost 5 bases, and 10 bases stayed unmatched. The CDR3 has 14 amino acids. CDR1 and CDR2 (germline): DFQATT, SNEGSKA (reference sequence). The CDR3 loop reads CSAALEDRVTEAFF. As DNA, the CDR3 is TGCAGTGCTGCGCTTGAGGACAGGGTTACTGAAGCTTTCTTT.

CDR3 DNA: TGTGCCAGCAGCTTAGCGGGCGGGACTATCGGCGATACGCAGTATTTT. The encoded protein is CASSLAGGTIGDTQYF. V gene TRBV7-2 combines with J gene TRBJ2-3, with TRBD2 identical over 7 bases. Trimming took 0 bases from V and 6 from J; bases not matched to a gene: 9. This CDR3 is built from 16 residues. Germline V gene lookup returns CDR1 SGHTA and CDR2 FQGNSA.

The chain uses TRBV7-8 and TRBJ2-3, with 12 bases fitting TRBD2. V shed 5 bases and J 2 bases; nucleotides not matched to a gene: 5. Germline V gene lookup returns CDR1 SGHVS and CDR2 FQNEAQ. The CDR3 is made up of 16 amino acids. CDR3 DNA: TGTGCCAGCAGCCCAAGGACTAGCGGGGCCACAGATACGCAGTATTTT. This codes for CASSPRTSGATDTQYF.

The rearrangement joins TRBV25-1 to TRBJ2-1; maybe TRBD1 (5 bases). Trimming removed 1 base from V and 0 bases from J, with 7 bases in between. CDR1 and CDR2 (germline): MGHDK, SYGVNS. The length of the CDR3 is 15 residues. The CDR3 DNA reads as TGTGCCAGCAGTGAATCAGGGTCCTCCTACAATGAGCAGTTCTTC. Amino acid sequence: CASSESGSSYNEQFF.

The V gene is TRBV4-1, the J gene TRBJ1-2; perhaps TRBD1 as D (5 bases). The CDR3 totals 15 residues. Germline assignment: CDR1 MGHRA and CDR2 YSYEKL. The ends were cut back, 1 base at V and 4 bases at J, with 13 bases in the middle. CDR3: CASSQGLSDTYGYTF. CDR3 nucleotide sequence: TGCGCCAGCAGCCAAGGGCTGTCGGACACCTATGGCTACACCTTC.

V usage is TRBV11-2 and J usage is TRBJ2-7, with D maybe TRBD1 (6 bases). Per the germline V gene, CDR1 is SGHAT and CDR2 is FQNNGV. The CDR3 contains 15 residues. With 1 base removed from V and 2 bases from J, the gap between germline ends came to 12 bases. The CDR3 sequence is CASSLAPGQTYEQYF. The CDR3 DNA reads TGTGCCAGCAGCTTAGCTCCCGGACAGACCTACGAGCAGTACTTC.

The V gene is TRBV19, the J gene TRBJ1-1; weak D call: TRBD1 (5 bases). This CDR3 is built from 15 residues. The V end was cut by 3 bases, the J end by 1 base, with 12 bases between. Germline CDR1 LNHDA, CDR2 SQIVND (reference sequence). The CDR3 DNA reads as TGTGCCAGTAGTATCGGGGGAGTTAGGAACACTGAAGCTTTCTTT. Its translation: CASSIGGVRNTEAFF.